This T cell receptor beta chain was profiled in a study of identical twins. Germline values: CDR1 SGHRS, CDR2 YFSETQ. The CDR3 consists of 17 residues. After removal of 0 bases from V and 10 bases from J, the junction contained 16 bases not matched to a gene. In TCRdb, the 5' RACE reads were re-called with MiXCR into one record per CDR3 protein. Among a few hundred thousand distinct CDR3 sequences listed, roughly 15% were seen once. The sample was also reused in another study, on yellow fever vaccine responses in identical twins.

This sequence was found in a woman aged 18 to 35 in good health. The chain employs TRBV5-1 and TRBJ2-3; 8 bases align to TRBD2. Sequenced: CD4+ T cells sorted from blood. The CDR3 sequence: CASSLEGSGDSGVSQYF. CDR3 DNA: TGCGCCAGCAGCTTGGAGGGTAGCGGGGATTCTGGTGTATCGCAGTATTTT.